This T cell receptor beta chain is drawn from a study of T cell responses to AZD1222 COVID-19 vaccine. Regarding the study as a whole: An increase in Spike-specific TCR breadth and depth was observed after two AZD1222 doses.

This CDR3 region has 14 residues. Germline lookup yields CDR1 MGHRA and CDR2 YSYEKL. V was trimmed by 2 bases and J by 1 base, leaving 8 bases between them. Worth noting for this clone: What it binds is unknown.

The repertoire was sequenced with immunoSEQ multiplex PCR; TCRdb's copy has only in-frame clones and lacks some. This table holds roughly 150,000 clones, under 95% found once. The chain uses TRBV4-1 and TRBJ1-2; possible D gene TRBD1, 5 bases. The receptor was isolated from an adult in good health. The sample here was peripheral blood, taken on day 0 of AZD1222 vaccination. For the CDR3, the DNA is TGCGCCAGCAGCCAACTTAGGGGTAACTATGGCTACACCTTC. This encodes CASSQLRGNYGYTF.